This T cell receptor (beta chain) is drawn from a study of cytomegalovirus exposure and HLA in healthy donors. The PCR was carried out with 60 Vbeta primers and 13 Jbeta primers. Some clones are missing from TCRdb's copy, which holds only in-frame ones; the method was immunoSEQ multiplex PCR. The sample yields 200,000 or so clones, roughly 87% seen once. Trimming took 3 bases from V and 3 from J, leaving 12 bases between them. Germline V gene lookup returns CDR1 SGHTA and CDR2 FQGNSA. The CDR3 is made up of 14 amino acids. The chain links TRBV7-2 to TRBJ2-7; D is perhaps TRBD1 (6 bases). The receptor was isolated from a girl under three years old in good health and CMV-seronegative. Sequencing input: PBMCs. The CDR3 loop reads CASSFRGSLYEQYF. CDR3 bases: TGTGCCAGCAGCTTCAGGGGATCCCTCTACGAGCAGTACTTC.